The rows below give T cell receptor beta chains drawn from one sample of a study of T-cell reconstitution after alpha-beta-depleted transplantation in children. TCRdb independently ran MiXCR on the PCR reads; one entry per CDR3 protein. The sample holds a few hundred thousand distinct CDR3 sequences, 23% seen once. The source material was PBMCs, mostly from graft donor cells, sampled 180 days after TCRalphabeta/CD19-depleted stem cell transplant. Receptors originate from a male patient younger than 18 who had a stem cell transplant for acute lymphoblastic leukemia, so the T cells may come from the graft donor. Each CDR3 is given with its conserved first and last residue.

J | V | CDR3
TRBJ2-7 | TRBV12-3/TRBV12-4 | CASSWGRVYEQYF
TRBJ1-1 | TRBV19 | CASSSNRGTEAFF
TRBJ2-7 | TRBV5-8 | CASSLGSGQGRYEQYF
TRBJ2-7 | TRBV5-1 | CASSLGLAGSLNEQYF
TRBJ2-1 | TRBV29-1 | CSVGTSGRAWGSEQFF
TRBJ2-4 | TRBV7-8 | CASSLERGRAKNIQYF
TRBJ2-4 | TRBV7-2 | CASSLVLVAKNIQYF
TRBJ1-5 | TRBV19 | CASQWVPGDQPQHF
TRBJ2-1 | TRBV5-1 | CASSTIGGDNEQFF
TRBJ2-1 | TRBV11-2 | CASSLGVAGAYNEQFF
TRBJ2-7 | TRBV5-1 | CASSLALGPPYEQYF